These T cell receptor beta chains were read from a single sample in a study of blood T cell repertoires in COVID-19. Here immunoSEQ multiplex PCR was the method, and the copy in TCRdb shows in-frame clones only, minus some. This sample has approximately 200,000 clones; roughly four fifths occur once, and the top ten carry about 5%. Sequenced: peripheral blood. The receptor source for this set is a woman younger than 45 with acute or convalescent COVID-19. Both conserved end residues are part of each CDR3. A D gene is named only where the DNA matches it firmly. Some rows have no size entry. The others give once, few or many, or a class for an expanded clone.

v_call: TRBV14
d_call: NA
j_call: TRBJ2-5
clone_size: NA
cdr3_nt: TGTGCCAGCAGCCAAGAGGAGGGCAGGAGGTGGGAGACCCAGTACTTC
cdr3_aa: CASSQEEGRRWETQYF

v_call: TRBV3-1/TRBV3-2
d_call: NA
j_call: TRBJ2-4
clone_size: NA
cdr3_nt: TGTGCCAGCAGCACACAGGGTTCCAAAAACATTCAGTACTTC
cdr3_aa: CASSTQGSKNIQYF

v_call: TRBV7-2
d_call: NA
j_call: TRBJ1-2
clone_size: NA
cdr3_nt: TGTGCCAGCAGCTTATCGCCGACAGTTTCTAGGGGCTACACCTTC
cdr3_aa: CASSLSPTVSRGYTF

v_call: TRBV6-5
d_call: NA
j_call: TRBJ2-7
clone_size: NA
cdr3_nt: TGTGCCAGCAGTTACCAGGGGGAGCAGTACTTC
cdr3_aa: CASSYQGEQYF

v_call: TRBV19
d_call: TRBD1
j_call: TRBJ2-5
clone_size: NA
cdr3_nt: TGTGCCAGTAGTATGGGACAGGGTGAGTGGGAGACCCAGTACTTC
cdr3_aa: CASSMGQGEWETQYF

v_call: TRBV11-2
d_call: TRBD2
j_call: TRBJ2-3
clone_size: NA
cdr3_nt: TGTGCCAGCAGCTCCCCCGCGGGGGTTTCCACAGATACGCAGTATTTT
cdr3_aa: CASSSPAGVSTDTQYF

v_call: TRBV12-3/TRBV12-4
d_call: NA
j_call: TRBJ1-2
clone_size: NA
cdr3_nt: TGTGCCGCATCGGGGAGCTATGGCTACACCTTC
cdr3_aa: CAASGSYGYTF

v_call: TRBV13
d_call: NA
j_call: TRBJ1-1
clone_size: NA
cdr3_nt: TGTGCCAGCAGCTCTTCAGGGGCGACTGAAGCTTTCTTT
cdr3_aa: CASSSSGATEAFF

v_call: TRBV2
d_call: NA
j_call: TRBJ1-1
clone_size: NA
cdr3_nt: TGTGCCAGCAGTAGCCCCGCCAACGCTTTCTTT
cdr3_aa: CASSSPANAFF

v_call: TRBV4-2
d_call: NA
j_call: TRBJ1-1
clone_size: NA
cdr3_nt: TGTGCCAGCAGCCAAGAGGGGCAGGGGAACACTGAAGCTTTCTTT
cdr3_aa: CASSQEGQGNTEAFF

v_call: TRBV29-1
d_call: NA
j_call: TRBJ1-2
clone_size: NA
cdr3_nt: TGCAGCGTTAGTCGTGCGGGACGGAACTATGGCTACACCTTC
cdr3_aa: CSVSRAGRNYGYTF

v_call: TRBV2
d_call: NA
j_call: TRBJ1-6
clone_size: NA
cdr3_nt: TGTGCCAGCAGTGAGACAGAATATAATTCACCCCTCCACTTT
cdr3_aa: CASSETEYNSPLHF

v_call: TRBV11-2
d_call: NA
j_call: TRBJ1-1
clone_size: NA
cdr3_nt: TGTGCCAGCAGCTCCGACAGCTTTTTGAACACTGAAGCTTTCTTT
cdr3_aa: CASSSDSFLNTEAFF

v_call: TRBV6-5
d_call: NA
j_call: TRBJ1-6
clone_size: NA
cdr3_nt: TGTGCCAGCAGCCGAATCAGCTCCTATAATTCACCCCTCCACTTT
cdr3_aa: CASSRISSYNSPLHF

v_call: TRBV4-2
d_call: TRBD2
j_call: TRBJ2-5
clone_size: NA
cdr3_nt: TGTGCCAGCAGCCAAGAACTAGCGGGGGCGGAGACCCAGTACTTC
cdr3_aa: CASSQELAGAETQYF

v_call: TRBV2
d_call: TRBD2
j_call: TRBJ2-3
clone_size: NA
cdr3_nt: TGTGCCATTGGACTAGCGGGAGATACGCAGTATTTT
cdr3_aa: CAIGLAGDTQYF

v_call: TRBV3-1/TRBV3-2
d_call: NA
j_call: TRBJ1-2
clone_size: NA
cdr3_nt: TGTGCCAGCAGCCAATTTGGGCAGGGAGGTTATGGCTACACCTTC
cdr3_aa: CASSQFGQGGYGYTF

v_call: TRBV6-5
d_call: TRBD2
j_call: TRBJ2-3
clone_size: NA
cdr3_nt: TGTGCCAGCAGCTACACGACTAGCGGACCACCCCAGGCGCAGTATTTT
cdr3_aa: CASSYTTSGPPQAQYF

v_call: TRBV6-8
d_call: NA
j_call: TRBJ2-5
clone_size: NA
cdr3_nt: TGTGCCAGCAGTTACCCGCCAGGACAAGAGACCCAGTACTTC
cdr3_aa: CASSYPPGQETQYF

v_call: TRBV19
d_call: TRBD1
j_call: TRBJ2-4
clone_size: NA
cdr3_nt: TGTGCCAGTAGTATAGGTAGCAGGGGGCCGTACTTC
cdr3_aa: CASSIGSRGPYF

v_call: TRBV4-2
d_call: TRBD1
j_call: TRBJ1-3
clone_size: few
cdr3_nt: TGTGCCAGCAGCCAAGAAGCGGCAACAGGGGGCCGGTTGAGCTCTGGAAACACCATATATTTT
cdr3_aa: CASSQEAATGGRLSSGNTIYF

v_call: TRBV10-3
d_call: TRBD1
j_call: TRBJ1-1
clone_size: NA
cdr3_nt: TGTGCCATCAGTCGGGACAGCTTGAACACTGAAGCTTTCTTT
cdr3_aa: CAISRDSLNTEAFF

v_call: TRBV6-5
d_call: TRBD2
j_call: TRBJ2-1
clone_size: NA
cdr3_nt: TGTGCCAGCAGTACTAGCGGGGCCTCCTACAATGAGCAGTTCTTC
cdr3_aa: CASSTSGASYNEQFF